This is a list of T cell receptor beta chains from one sample in a study of CD8+ T cells in alopecia areata. The table came from immunoSEQ multiplex PCR; TCRdb's copy has only in-frame clones and leaves some out. This repertoire shows approximately 110,000 clones, 56% found once; its top ten account for roughly 3.5%. The sequenced sample was CD4+ T cells sorted from blood, obtained at week 24, from a patient treated with tofacitinib. These receptors originate from a human donor with alopecia areata. Both conserved end residues are part of each CDR3. D genes are given only for firm matches. Clone size is given for some rows only: seen once, a few or many times, or a class if the clone is expanded.

CDR3nt | CDR3aa | v_gene | d_gene | abundance | j_gene
TGTGCCAGCAGCCGCGCTAGCGGGGGGGCCGGGAATGAGCAGTTCTTC | CASSRASGGAGNEQFF | TRBV11-2 | TRBD2 | . | TRBJ2-1
TGTGCCAGCAGCCCTGGGACAACTGGAAACACCATATATTTT | CASSPGTTGNTIYF | TRBV9 | . | few | TRBJ1-3
TGTGCCAGCCGTTCCCAGGGACAGGAGGCTGGCTACACCTTC | CASRSQGQEAGYTF | TRBV6-6 | TRBD1 | . | TRBJ1-2
TGTGCCTGGAGAGGGACAGGGGAGGGTGGAGGCTACACCTTC | CAWRGTGEGGGYTF | TRBV30 | TRBD1 | few | TRBJ1-2
TGTGCCAGCAGCCCGTCGTGGGGGTGGTCGGGGCAAGAGACCCAGTACTTC | CASSPSWGWSGQETQYF | TRBV28 | . | . | TRBJ2-5
TGTGCCAGCAGTGAAGTTGTAGGAGGGGGCCCGAGTAACTATGGCTACACCTTC | CASSEVVGGGPSNYGYTF | TRBV25-1 | TRBD1 | . | TRBJ1-2
TGTGCCAGCAGTGAACAGGGGGCGTTGAACACTGAAGCTTTCTTT | CASSEQGALNTEAFF | TRBV2 | TRBD1 | . | TRBJ1-1
TGCGCCAGCAGCCAAGAAGCCGCCCTCCCTGGCTACACCTTC | CASSQEAALPGYTF | TRBV4-1 | . | . | TRBJ1-2
TGCGCCAGCAGCCAAATGAACCCCCGGGACACCGAATATGGCTACACCTTC | CASSQMNPRDTEYGYTF | TRBV4-1 | . | few | TRBJ1-2
TGCAGCGCTAACTATGGACTTCAGCACTCGACTGAAGCTTTCTTT | CSANYGLQHSTEAFF | TRBV29-1 | . | . | TRBJ1-1
TGTGCCAGCAGCCCTGTTAGGAATTCACCCCTCCACTTT | CASSPVRNSPLHF | TRBV7-6 | . | . | TRBJ1-6
TGTGCCTGGACCCTAGGGAACAGAGAAGCTTTCTTT | CAWTLGNREAFF | TRBV30 | . | . | TRBJ1-1
TGTGCCAGCAGCAAAGGGCACAAGAACACCGGGGAGCTGTTTTTT | CASSKGHKNTGELFF | TRBV21-1 | . | . | TRBJ2-2
TGCGCCAGCAGCCCTCGGGGGGTGAACACTGAAGCTTTCTTT | CASSPRGVNTEAFF | TRBV5-1 | . | . | TRBJ1-1
TGTGCCAGCAGAGAGTACGGACAGGGGCCTAACTATGGCTACACCTTC | CASREYGQGPNYGYTF | TRBV6-4 | TRBD1 | . | TRBJ1-2
TGCAGCGTTGAATATGATACAGGACTTCCGACCTACGAGCAGTACTTC | CSVEYDTGLPTYEQYF | TRBV29-1 | . | . | TRBJ2-7
TGTGCCAGCAGCCCCCGGGGGGACAGGGCAACAGATACGCAGTATTTT | CASSPRGDRATDTQYF | TRBV7-6 | TRBD1 | . | TRBJ2-3
TGTGCCAGCAGTTACCGGGACAAAGCTTTCTTT | CASSYRDKAFF | TRBV6-5 | . | . | TRBJ1-1
TGTGCCAGCTCACCAGGACAGGGGGGGCGTGAGCAGTTCTTC | CASSPGQGGREQFF | TRBV18 | TRBD1 | . | TRBJ2-1
TGCGCCAGCAGCCCGACAGGGGATCATGGCTACACCTTC | CASSPTGDHGYTF | TRBV5-1 | TRBD1 | . | TRBJ1-2
TGTGCCTGGAGTGAAACCGACCAAGAGACCCAGTACTTC | CAWSETDQETQYF | TRBV30 | . | few | TRBJ2-5
TGCAGCGTGAACCCAGCGTCCCCAGATACGCAGTATTTT | CSVNPASPDTQYF | TRBV29-1 | . | . | TRBJ2-3
TGCAGCGTTAAGGGGGGGCCGAACACTGAAGCTTTCTTT | CSVKGGPNTEAFF | TRBV29-1 | . | few | TRBJ1-1
TGTGCCATCAAACGCGGCAGAGACACAGATACGCAGTATTTT | CAIKRGRDTDTQYF | TRBV10-3 | . | . | TRBJ2-3
TGTGCCTGGAGTGTACTGGAGGGCGGGGGCAATCAGCCCCAGCATTTT | CAWSVLEGGGNQPQHF | TRBV30 | . | . | TRBJ1-5
TGTGCCAGCAGCTTACCAGGGACCTACCAAGAGACCCAGTACTTC | CASSLPGTYQETQYF | TRBV7-9 | . | few | TRBJ2-5
TGTGCCAGCAGGGCGCGTCGGGAACCCAACACTGAAGCTTTCTTT | CASRARREPNTEAFF | TRBV7-8 | . | . | TRBJ1-1
TGCGCCAGCAGCTTCCAGGGGGCGTACCAAGAGACCCAGTACTTC | CASSFQGAYQETQYF | TRBV5-1 | TRBD1 | few | TRBJ2-5
TGTGCCAGCAGCCCCTTCGGACGAGTGAACACTGAAGCTTTCTTT | CASSPFGRVNTEAFF | TRBV7-9 | . | . | TRBJ1-1
TGTGCCAGCAGCTTAGATAATGAAGATACGCAGTATTTT | CASSLDNEDTQYF | TRBV7-2 | . | many | TRBJ2-3
TGTGCCAGCAGCCAAATTGGTAGGGGGCTGGACTCTGGCTACACCTTC | CASSQIGRGLDSGYTF | TRBV5-4 | TRBD1 | . | TRBJ1-2
TGTGCCAGCAGTGGATCTTCGGGACAGGGGATAGGTGGCTACACCTTC | CASSGSSGQGIGGYTF | TRBV6-1 | TRBD1 | . | TRBJ1-2
TGTGCCAGCAGCTTTGGGACTAGCGTGCCCACAGATACGCAGTATTTT | CASSFGTSVPTDTQYF | TRBV11-2 | TRBD2 | many | TRBJ2-3